The 20 T cell receptor beta chains in this list originate from one sample, sequenced in a study of cytomegalovirus exposure and HLA in healthy donors. The PCR contained 60 Vbeta and 13 Jbeta primers. Using immunoSEQ multiplex PCR, the repertoire was profiled, and TCRdb retains in-frame clones only, with some absent. The sample shows over 95,000 clones, approximately 80% of them seen only once. Sequencing input: PBMCs. All receptors come from a man aged 40-55 years in good health and CMV-seronegative.

V usage is TRBV7-6 and J usage is TRBJ2-2; D uncertain. V lost 1 base and J lost 5, with 14 bases in between. The CDR3 sequence is 16 residues long. Germline V CDR1 and CDR2: SGHVS, FNYEAQ. Here the CDR3 reads CASSLESTLRTGELFF. The CDR3 nucleotides are TGTGCCAGCAGCTTAGAGAGCACCCTGCGGACCGGGGAGCTGTTTTTT.

The chain joins TRBV5-4 to TRBJ2-2, with no clear D. This CDR3 region has 15 residues. Germline V gene sequence: CDR1 SGHNT, CDR2 YYREEE (reference sequence). Trimming took off 4 bases at V and 5 bases at J, with 15 bases between the two ends. The CDR3 spells CASSRYDEVTGELFF. The CDR3 DNA follows: TGTGCCAGCAGCAGATATGACGAGGTAACCGGGGAGCTGTTTTTT.

J is TRBJ2-3 and V is TRBV10-1; 8 bases agree with TRBD1. CDR3 size: 15 residues. Germline CDR1 WNHNN, CDR2 SYGVQD (reference sequence). V lost 3 bases to trimming and J lost 3 bases; unmatched junction nucleotides: 5. CDR3 sequence: CASSDAGGPTDTQYF. The CDR3 DNA follows: TGCGCCAGCAGTGACGCAGGGGGCCCTACAGATACGCAGTATTTT.

The chain recombines TRBV11-2 with TRBJ2-7, with D possibly matching TRBD1 (6 bases). The CDR3 totals 12 residues. Germline CDR1 is SGHAT and CDR2 is FQNNGV. The V end lost 4 bases, the J end lost 12 bases, and 16 bases lay between the germline ends. The CDR3 loop is CASSSDGQISYF. The CDR3 DNA is TGTGCCAGCAGCTCAGATGGACAGATCTCGTACTTC.

The chain carries TRBV6-1 and TRBJ1-1; 10 bases agree with TRBD1. The junction had 6 bases not matched to a gene; V was cut back by 6 bases and J by 5 bases. Looked up from germline, CDR1 is MNHNS and CDR2 is SASEGT. CDR3 length equals 14 residues. The DNA of the CDR3 is TGTGCCAGCAGGGTGACAGGGGGCGGGACTGAAGCTTTCTTT. Protein product: CASRVTGGGTEAFF.

The chain carries TRBV5-1 and TRBJ2-1; D gene ambiguous. CDR1 is SGHRS, CDR2 YFSETQ, per germline. Trimming left V 4 bases short and J 10 bases short, with 12 bases between. The CDR3 length is 12 residues. CDR3 sequence (DNA): TGCGCCAGCAGCCTTATCTTTCAGGAGCAGTTCTTC. The encoded protein is CASSLIFQEQFF.

CDR3 in amino acids: CASSAGGQETQYF. The CDR3 DNA reads as TGTGCCAGCAGCGCAGGGGGACAAGAGACCCAGTACTTC. This sequence joins TRBV28 and TRBJ2-5; 7 bases match TRBD1. CDR3 length equals 13 residues. CDR1 MDHEN and CDR2 SYDVKM come from the germline V gene. The J segment lost 2 bases and the V segment lost 6 bases, leaving 3 bases of the junction unmatched. Full variable domain (remainder filled in from reference TRBV28 and TRBJ2-5): DVKVTQSSRYLVKRTGEKVFLECVQDMDHENMFWYRQDPGLGLRLIYFSYDVKMKEKGDIPEGYSVSREKKERFSLILESASTNQTSMYLCASSAGGQETQYFGPGTRLLVL.

The rearrangement joins TRBV5-8 to TRBJ2-1; D ambiguous. The CDR3 is 13 amino acids. Germline V gives CDR1 SGHTS, CDR2 YDEGEE. With 0 bases removed from V and 5 bases from J, the gap between germline ends came to 6 bases. CDR3 residues: CASSLGLNNEQFF. The CDR3 DNA reads TGTGCCAGCAGCTTGGGTTTAAACAATGAGCAGTTCTTC.

The V and J genes are TRBV7-9 and TRBJ2-6; D is perhaps TRBD2 (5 bases). V was shortened by 5 bases and J by 4 bases, with 24 bases between the two germline ends. CDR3 length equals 19 residues. Germline V CDR1 and CDR2: SEHNR, FQNEAQ (reference sequence). The DNA for the CDR3 is TGTGCCAGCAGCCCCGTAGGGCCCCCCAGGCCGGGAGGGGCCAACGTCCTGACTTTC. As protein: CASSPVGPPRPGGANVLTF.

V usage is TRBV11-3 and J usage is TRBJ2-2, with 8 bases matching TRBD2. Germline CDR1 reads SGHNT; CDR2 reads YENEEA. CDR3 length equals 15 residues. Germline trimming cut 1 base from V and 4 bases from J; bases unmatched to any gene: 2. CDR3 sequence: CASSLGLAGTGELFF. CDR3 DNA sequence: TGTGCCAGCAGCTTAGGTCTAGCGGGCACCGGGGAGCTGTTTTTT.

In its sample, this clone ranks as medium-sized. This chain connects TRBV27 to TRBJ2-7; 9 positions agree with TRBD2. The V gene end was trimmed by 3 bases and the J gene end by 2 bases; junction bases not matched to a gene: 5. CDR1 is MNHEY and CDR2 is SMNVEV in the germline V gene (reference sequence). This CDR3 comprises 15 residues. The CDR3 nucleotides are TGTGCCAGCAGTTTCGGCCTAGCGGGGACCTACGAGCAGTACTTC. As protein: CASSFGLAGTYEQYF.

The chain uses TRBV27 and TRBJ1-5; D gene unclear. The ends were cut back, 6 bases at V and 0 bases at J, with 9 bases in the middle. This CDR3 contains 14 residues. The germline CDR1 and CDR2 sequences are MNHEY and SMNVEV (reference sequence). DNA for the CDR3: TGTGCCAGCAGGCCGGGAGTTAGCAATCAGCCCCAGCATTTT. This translates into CASRPGVSNQPQHF.

This clone was seen a handful of times. V gene TRBV2 combines with J gene TRBJ2-3, with a tentative D call TRBD1 (6 bases). This CDR3 spans 12 amino acids. V was clipped by 4 bases and J by 8 bases, with 10 bases between them. Germline loops: CDR1 SNHLY, CDR2 FYNNEI. CDR3 coding DNA: TGTGCCAGCAGTGCGGAAGGGGGTACGCAGTATTTT. This codes for CASSAEGGTQYF.

The chain uses TRBV9 and TRBJ1-2; 9 nucleotides agree with TRBD1. V dropped 4 bases and J dropped 7; count of bases not matched to a gene: 8. Germline CDR1 and CDR2: SGDLS and YYNGEE. The CDR3 consists of 14 residues. The CDR3 nucleotides are TGTGCCAGCAGCCTTCGACAGGGGGGCAGTGGCTACACCTTC. Translation gives CASSLRQGGSGYTF.

V gene TRBV27 combines with J gene TRBJ1-5; tentative D call: TRBD1 (5 bases). The CDR3 sequence is 15 residues long. The germline gives CDR1 MNHEY, CDR2 SMNVEV (reference sequence). The V and J ends lost 4 bases and 6 bases respectively, with 16 bases between them. The CDR3 DNA reads as TGTGCCAGCAGTTCCGCCAGGGAGGTCGGTCAGCCCCAGCATTTT. Translation gives CASSSAREVGQPQHF.

Details on this clone: Mismatch with germline at one junction end may stem from a read error. The same CDR3 is also encoded by other DNA sequences in this sample. The V and J genes are TRBV6-1 and TRBJ1-5; the match to TRBD1 covers 8 bases. The CDR3 totals 15 residues. Germline-derived CDR1 and CDR2 are MNHNS and SASEGT. CDR3 residues: CASSETDRANQPQHF. CDR3 nucleotides: TGTGCCAGCAGTGAAACGGACAGGGCAAATCAGCCTCAGCATTTT.

The V gene is TRBV27, the J gene TRBJ1-6; 9 positions agree with TRBD1. Looked up from germline, CDR1 is MNHEY and CDR2 is SMNVEV (reference sequence). V dropped 3 bases and J dropped 7; count of bases not matched to a gene: 4. The CDR3 runs 15 residues. This CDR3 is CASSLWTGDNSPLHF. CDR3 DNA: TGTGCCAGCAGTTTGTGGACAGGGGACAATTCACCCCTCCACTTT.

V usage is TRBV19 and J usage is TRBJ2-7; D is unresolved. Germline CDR1 LNHDA, CDR2 SQIVND (reference sequence). Trimming cost V 0 bases and J 0 bases, with 6 bases left between them. The CDR3 has 14 amino acids. CDR3 region: CASSIERFSYEQYF. CDR3 nucleotides: TGTGCCAGTAGTATAGAGAGATTCTCCTACGAGCAGTACTTC. The whole variable domain, filled in from reference TRBV19 and TRBJ2-7, reads DGGITQSPKYLFRKEGQNVTLSCEQNLNHDAMYWYRQDPGQGLRLIYYSQIVNDFQKGDIAEGYSVSREKKESFPLTVTSAQKNPTAFYLCASSIERFSYEQYFGPGTRLTVT.

This clone was observed a handful of times. The chain uses TRBV7-6 and TRBJ2-7; 8 positions agree with TRBD1. Per germline, CDR1 SGHVS and CDR2 FNYEAQ. V lost 4 bases to trimming and J lost 3 bases; unmatched junction nucleotides: 11. CDR3 length: 16 residues. The CDR3 here is CASSSQTRTGSYEQYF. The CDR3 DNA reads TGTGCCAGCAGCTCCCAAACCCGGACAGGGAGCTACGAGCAGTACTTC.

The sample holds one count of this clone. The V gene is TRBV30, the J gene TRBJ1-6; D uncertain. V lost 3 bases to trimming and J lost 9 bases, with 15 bases between them. Germline loops: CDR1 GTSNPN, CDR2 SVGIG (reference sequence). The CDR3 sequence is 14 residues long. In nucleotides, the CDR3 is TGTGCCTGGAGCCTTCTTGCCGGGAGTTCACCCCTCCACTTT. Its protein product is CAWSLLAGSSPLHF.